The 26 T cell receptor beta chains reported below all come from one sample, sequenced in a study of Graves' ophthalmopathy and Graves' hyperthyroidism. RNA transcripts were the source from which TCR beta CDR3 regions were amplified. The first-round RT-PCR employed HTBI primers together with the Qiagen OneStep RT-PCR kit. A multiplex PCR was then performed as the second round. One entry per CDR3 protein, called by TCRdb with MiXCR from the multiplex PCR reads. The data contain about 590,000 distinct CDR3 sequences, approximately 37% of them singletons. What was sequenced was peripheral blood or thyroid tissue (not recorded which). Receptors were obtained from an adult man with Graves' hyperthyroidism.

This clonotype was recorded many times. The chain's CDR3 is CSVETGGYEQYF. CDR3 in DNA: TGCAGCGTTGAAACAGGGGGGTACGAGCAGTACTTC. This chain connects TRBV29-1 to TRBJ2-7; 8 positions match TRBD1. The CDR3 has 12 residues. Losses at the gene ends were 2 bases for V and 4 bases for J; bases not matched to a gene: 1. Germline CDR1 and CDR2: SQVTM and ANQGSEA.

The V gene is TRBV20-1, the J gene TRBJ2-3, with 10 bases matching TRBD2. Germline V gives CDR1 DFQATT, CDR2 SNEGSKA (reference sequence). The CDR3 runs 14 residues. J gave up 6 bases and V 6 bases, and 9 bases lay outside the gene matches. In nucleotides, the CDR3 is TGCAGTGCGACCCTAGCGGGAGAGAAGGATACGCAGTATTTT. Translation gives CSATLAGEKDTQYF.

This clonotype was counted at least ten times. The rearrangement links TRBV6-5 to TRBJ2-7; the D gene is possibly TRBD1 (6 bases). V was pared by 5 bases and J by 3 bases, with 14 bases between. The CDR3 covers 14 residues. Germline values: CDR1 MNHEY, CDR2 SVGAGI. CDR3 coding DNA: TGTGCCAGCAGTAGGGCCCTAGGGGGCTACGAGCAGTACTTC. Its protein is CASSRALGGYEQYF.

This clonotype appeared once. The V and J genes are TRBV10-3 and TRBJ2-7; weak D call: TRBD1 (5 bases). The CDR3 extends over 14 amino acids. Looked up from germline, CDR1 is ENHRY and CDR2 is SYGVKD. The ends were cut back, 6 bases at V and 1 base at J, with 13 bases in the middle. Here the CDR3 DNA reads TGTGCCATCAGCCCCCGGCAGGGTTCCTACGAGCAGTACTTC. It translates to CAISPRQGSYEQYF.

This chain connects TRBV7-9 to TRBJ2-7; 14 positions match TRBD2. Germline V gives CDR1 SEHNR, CDR2 FQNEAQ (reference sequence). Unmatched junction bases numbered 4, after V lost 4 bases and J lost 2 bases. The CDR3 sequence is 16 residues long. CDR3 nucleotide sequence: TGTGCCAGCAGCTCGGGGACTAGCGGGGGCCCCTACGAGCAGTACTTC. It specifies CASSSGTSGGPYEQYF. Supplemented by reference TRBV7-9 and TRBJ2-7, the full variable domain reads DTGVSQNPRHKITKRGQNVTFRCDPISEHNRLYWYRQTLGQGPEFLTYFQNEAQLEKSRLLSDRFSAERPKGSFSTLEIQRTEQGDSAMYLCASSSGTSGGPYEQYFGPGTRLTVT.

In its sample, this clonotype was seen many times. The V gene is TRBV9, the J gene TRBJ1-2, with a weak D call TRBD1 (6 bases). V lost 3 bases to trimming and J lost 8 bases, with 11 bases between them. Germline V gives CDR1 SGDLS, CDR2 YYNGEE. The CDR3 extends over 12 amino acids. CDR3 nucleotides: TGTGCCAGCAGCGCCGTCGGGGGCGGCTACACCTTC. Translation gives CASSAVGGGYTF.

The table lists this clonotype with many counts. The chain uses TRBV10-1 and TRBJ1-5; 7 bases align to TRBD1. The V gene's germline CDR1 is WNHNN and CDR2 SYGVQD (reference sequence). CDR3 length: 15 residues. Trimming cost V 4 bases and J 2 bases; bases outside gene matches: 5. CDR3 in DNA: TGCGCCAGCAGTGGACAGGGCGTGGGCAATCAGCCCCAGCATTTT. It is translated as CASSGQGVGNQPQHF.

The V gene is TRBV5-1, the J gene TRBJ2-6, with D uncertain. This CDR3 has 20 amino acids. Between the trimmed V and J ends, which lost 0 bases and 0 bases, there was a span of 19 bases. CDR1 and CDR2 (germline): SGHRS, YFSETQ. This CDR3 is CASSLVGQPRTSSGANVLTF. For the CDR3, the DNA is TGCGCCAGCAGCTTGGTCGGCCAGCCTAGAACCAGCTCTGGGGCCAACGTCCTGACTTTC.

V is TRBV7-3 and J is TRBJ2-7; D is possibly TRBD2 (5 bases). Trimming cost V 2 bases and J 11 bases, with 19 bases left between them. The germline CDR1 and CDR2 sequences are SGHTA and FQGTGA. The CDR3 sequence is 14 residues long. In nucleotides, the CDR3 is TGTGCCAGCAGCTTAGAAAGCGAGCGGACGGCCAAGTACTTC. Translation gives CASSLESERTAKYF.

Points on this clonotype: An end of the junction does not agree with germline; a read error may underlie this. The rearrangement links TRBV28 to TRBJ1-5, with 8 bases fitting TRBD1. The CDR3 has 17 residues. Germline V gene lookup returns CDR1 MDHEN and CDR2 SYDVKM. Here the CDR3 DNA reads TGTGCCAGCAGTTTCGACAGGGGATCATATAGCAATCGGCCCCAGCATTTT. Translating it yields CASSFDRGSYSNRPQHF.

Comments on this clonotype: The junction shows a germline mismatch at one end, possibly a read error. V and J are TRBV30 and TRBJ1-1; D gene unclear. The germline CDR1 and CDR2 sequences are GTSNPN and SVGIG (reference sequence). The CDR3 totals 12 residues. Here the CDR3 DNA reads TGTGCCTGGAGTGTGGGGAACACTGAAGCTCTCTTT. It codes for CAWSVGNTEALF.

In regard to this clonotype: A much larger clone lies a single base off, so this may be a read error. The gene calls are TRBV11-2 and TRBJ2-7, with 14 positions matching TRBD2. Germline V CDR1 and CDR2: SGHAT, FQNNGV. This CDR3 is 18 amino acids long. CDR3 loop: CVSSPTTSGRAVGVEQYF. The CDR3 bases are TGTGTCAGCAGCCCGACGACTAGCGGGAGGGCCGTAGGGGTCGAGCAGTACTTC.

This chain uses TRBV7-9 with TRBJ2-3; D gene uncertain. This CDR3 is 14 amino acids long. The V gene's germline CDR1 is SEHNR and CDR2 FQNEAQ (reference sequence). V gave up 3 bases and J gave up 11 bases, with 18 bases separating them. The CDR3 nucleotides read TGTGCCAGCAGCTTCGGTGGTGGCGCGAGTGAGCAGTATTTT. This gives the protein CASSFGGGASEQYF.

The chain is built from TRBV29-1 and TRBJ1-2; D not resolved. Trimming took off 8 bases at V and 5 bases at J, with 15 bases between the two ends. This CDR3 is 12 amino acids long. CDR1 is SQVTM and CDR2 is ANQGSEA in the germline V gene. CDR3 coding DNA: TGCAGCTTGGCCGGCAGTGGGTATGGCTACACCTTC. The encoded protein is CSLAGSGYGYTF.

This clonotype has more than one count but fewer than ten. CDR3 in amino acids: CASSSTGGASDYGYTF. As DNA, the CDR3 is TGTGCCAGCAGCTCGACAGGGGGCGCCTCGGACTATGGCTACACCTTC. The chain employs TRBV5-4 and TRBJ1-2, with 10 bases aligning to TRBD1. V trimming: 3 bases; J trimming: 3 bases; junction bases outside the gene matches: 8. CDR3 length: 16 residues. Germline CDR1 is SGHNT and CDR2 is YYREEE (reference sequence).

This clonotype was counted at least ten times. This chain uses TRBV19 with TRBJ1-4, with 7 nucleotides matching TRBD1. The CDR3 sequence is 14 residues long. CDR1 and CDR2 from the germline V gene are LNHDA and SQIVND (reference sequence). V shed 9 bases, J shed 10 bases, and the junction held 14 bases outside the gene matches. The CDR3 is CASRPRQGVGKLFF. CDR3 nucleotide sequence: TGTGCCAGCAGACCCAGACAGGGCGTTGGAAAACTGTTTTTT. The whole variable domain, filled in from reference TRBV19 and TRBJ1-4, reads DGGITQSPKYLFRKEGQNVTLSCEQNLNHDAMYWYRQDPGQGLRLIYYSQIVNDFQKGDIAEGYSVSREKKESFPLTVTSAQKNPTAFYLCASRPRQGVGKLFFGSGTQLSVL.

This clonotype was detected ten times or more. The V and J genes are TRBV5-1 and TRBJ2-7; D possibly uses TRBD1 or TRBD2 (6 bases each). V gave up 0 bases and J gave up 4 bases, with 17 bases separating them. Per germline, CDR1 SGHRS and CDR2 YFSETQ. The CDR3 sequence is 16 residues long. The CDR3 sequence: CASSLAPGALWYEQYF. The CDR3 region has the DNA TGCGCCAGCAGCTTGGCCCCGGGGGCTCTTTGGTACGAGCAGTACTTC.

This clonotype appeared once. The CDR3 nucleotides read TGTGCTAGTGGTTTTCTCTTGGGGGGCAGCTCCTACGAGCAGTACTTC. This gives the protein CASGFLLGGSSYEQYF. This chain uses TRBV12-5 with TRBJ2-7; perhaps D is TRBD1 or TRBD2 (6 bases each). The CDR3 length is 16 residues. Per germline, CDR1 LGHNT and CDR2 FRNRAP. Trimming removed 3 bases from V and 0 bases from J, with 15 bases in between.

In this sample, this clonotype turned up a few times. This chain joins TRBV6-6 and TRBJ2-7, with 7 positions matching TRBD2. V was pared by 2 bases and J by 6 bases, with 16 bases of the junction left unmatched. The germline V gene has CDR1 MNHNY and CDR2 SVGAGI (reference sequence). The CDR3 length is 17 residues. The CDR3 spells CASSYGFSGGSLVEQYF. CDR3 DNA: TGTGCCAGCAGTTACGGATTTTCGGGCGGGAGTCTGGTCGAGCAGTACTTC.

There are many counts of this clonotype. The chain couples TRBV13 to TRBJ1-1; D is ambiguous. The CDR3 loop spans 15 amino acids. V was cut by 6 bases and J by 0 bases, with 14 bases left in between. CDR1 and CDR2 (germline): PRHDT, FYEKMQ (reference sequence). DNA of the CDR3: TGTGCCAGCAGTCTCGTGGACGGTATGAACACTGAAGCTTTCTTT. Amino acid sequence: CASSLVDGMNTEAFF.

Concerning this clonotype: A clone one base away is much larger, so this may be a read error. The rearrangement joins TRBV19 to TRBJ2-5; no reliable D call. The CDR3 spans 13 residues. CDR1 is LNHDA, CDR2 SQIVND, per germline (reference sequence). Here the CDR3 reads CASSLENRETQYF. The CDR3 DNA sequence: TGTGCCAGTAGTTTAGAGAACCGAGAGACCCAGTACTTC.

The chain recombines TRBV7-2 with TRBJ2-7; D gene uncertain. The J call may be faulty, since TRBJ2-1 better matches the DNA end. The CDR3 sequence is 13 residues long. The germline gives CDR1 SGHTA, CDR2 FQGNSA. CDR3 in DNA: TGTGCCAGCAGCGCGATTAGAGGAAATGAGCAGTTCTTC. Its translation: CASSAIRGNEQFF.

Remarks on this clonotype: The DNA is omitted, as the CDR3 cannot be located on it reliably, and the CDR3 follows TCRdb's listing. The chain links TRBV7-2 to TRBJ1-1; the tabulated D call, TRBD1, remains unverified against the DNA. Germline V lookup: CDR1 SGHTA, CDR2 FQGNSA. The CDR3 comprises 11 residues, both ends counted. The CDR3 spells CASSVGTGSFF.

In this sample, this clonotype turned up many times. The CDR3 DNA follows: TGTGCCAGCAGCCAAGCACCTCCGGTATCCCTCCACTTT. This encodes CASSQAPPVSLHF. The J gene is TRBJ1-6, the V gene TRBV4-2; D not certain. The CDR3 has 13 amino acids. CDR1 is LGHNA, CDR2 YNFKEQ, per germline. Trimming removed 1 base at V and 14 bases at J, with 12 bases between.

The chain has TRBV12-3 or TRBV12-4 and TRBJ1-6, with D possibly being TRBD1 (6 bases). The CDR3 contains 17 residues. Trimming pared 9 bases from V and 2 bases from J, leaving 20 bases between. The CDR3 region has the DNA TGTGCCAGTCGTCCGGCGGGGGGGCAGACCTATAATTCACCCCTCCACTTT. It specifies CASRPAGGQTYNSPLHF.

This chain connects TRBV2 to TRBJ2-7; no firm D call. The V and J ends lost 4 bases and 0 bases respectively, with 10 bases between them. The length of the CDR3 is 14 residues. Germline lookup yields CDR1 SNHLY and CDR2 FYNNEI. CDR3 DNA sequence: TGTGCCAGCAGTGTTTGGAACATCTCCTACGAGCAGTACTTC. It translates to CASSVWNISYEQYF. Together with reference TRBV2 and TRBJ2-7, the CDR3 gives the full variable domain: EPEVTQTPSHQVTQMGQEVILRCVPISNHLYFYWYRQILGQKVEFLVSFYNNEISEKSEIFDDQFSVERPDGSNFTLKIRSTKLEDSAMYFCASSVWNISYEQYFGPGTRLTVT.